The TCR beta chain described here comes from a study of blood T cell repertoires in COVID-19. Study details: Sites across the United States, Italy and Spain contributed samples from acute and convalescent COVID-19. PBMCs, B-cell-depleted T cells, or T cells provided the cDNA or gDNA that made up the material.

Trimming stripped 9 bases from V and 0 bases from J, with 14 bases between. CDR3 size: 15 residues. CDR1 and CDR2 (germline): LNHDA, SQIVND (reference sequence). Generated by immunoSEQ multiplex PCR, the TCRdb table keeps only in-frame clones and is missing some. The sample has almost 35,000 clones; approximately 80% are singletons. The V and J genes are TRBV19 and TRBJ1-4, with D uncertain. The clonotype comes from a man at least 80 years old with acute or convalescent COVID-19. The sample comprised peripheral blood. Written as DNA, the CDR3 is TGTGCCAGGACCCGTCCGGAGGCAACTAATGAAAAACTGTTTTTT. This encodes CARTRPEATNEKLFF.